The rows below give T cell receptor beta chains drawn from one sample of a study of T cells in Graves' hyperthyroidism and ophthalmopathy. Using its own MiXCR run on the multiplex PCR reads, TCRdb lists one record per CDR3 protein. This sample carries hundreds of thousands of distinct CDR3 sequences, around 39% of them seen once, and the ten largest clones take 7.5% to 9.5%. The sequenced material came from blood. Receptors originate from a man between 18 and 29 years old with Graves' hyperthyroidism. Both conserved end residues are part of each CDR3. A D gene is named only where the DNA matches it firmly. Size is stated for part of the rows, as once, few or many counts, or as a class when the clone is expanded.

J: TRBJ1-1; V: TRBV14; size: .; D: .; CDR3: CASSPRRLDGTEAIF; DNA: TGTGCCAGCAGCCCCCGCCGGCTAGATGGGACTGAAGCTATCTTT
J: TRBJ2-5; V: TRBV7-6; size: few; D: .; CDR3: CASSGTGFETQYF; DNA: TGTGCCAGCAGTGGGACGGGCTTTGAGACCCAGTACTTC
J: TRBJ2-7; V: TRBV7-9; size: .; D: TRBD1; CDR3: CASKKGGSSYEQYF; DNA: TGTGCCAGCAAGAAAGGGGGCAGTAGCTACGAGCAGTACTTC
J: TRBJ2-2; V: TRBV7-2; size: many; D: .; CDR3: CASSLLTSTGELFF; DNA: TGTGCCAGCAGCTTATTGACCAGCACCGGGGAGCTGTTTTTT
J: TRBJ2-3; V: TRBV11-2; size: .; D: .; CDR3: CASADLADTQYF; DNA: TGTGCCAGCGCCGACTTGGCAGATACGCAGTATTTT
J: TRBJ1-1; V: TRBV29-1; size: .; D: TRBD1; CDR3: CGTGVDTEAFF; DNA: TGCGGGACAGGGGTCGACACTGAAGCTTTCTTT
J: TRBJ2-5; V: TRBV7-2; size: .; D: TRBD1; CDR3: CASGRNRGQETQYF; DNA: TGTGCCAGCGGCCGAAACAGGGGACAAGAGACCCAGTACTTC
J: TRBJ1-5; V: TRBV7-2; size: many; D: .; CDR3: CASSFGPNQPQHF; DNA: TGTGCCAGCAGCTTCGGACCGAATCAGCCCCAGCATTTT
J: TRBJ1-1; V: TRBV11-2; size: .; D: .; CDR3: CASSLGRSEVNTEAFF; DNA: TGTGCCAGCAGCTTAGGACGGTCAGAGGTGAACACTGAAGCTTTCTTT
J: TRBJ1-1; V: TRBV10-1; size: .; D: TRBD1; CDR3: CAGKDRAAFF; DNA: TGCGCCGGAAAGGACAGGGCGGCTTTCTTT
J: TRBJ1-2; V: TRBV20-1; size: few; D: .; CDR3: CSARRDTSSRVFGYTF; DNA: TGCAGTGCTAGGAGGGACACATCCTCCCGGGTTTTTGGCTACACCTTC
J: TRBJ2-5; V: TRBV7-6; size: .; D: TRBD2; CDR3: CASSLHTSGGRETQYF; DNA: TGTGCCAGCAGCCTGCACACTAGCGGGGGGCGAGAGACCCAGTACTTC
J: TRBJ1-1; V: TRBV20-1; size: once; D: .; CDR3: CSARGQGSEAFF; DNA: TGCAGTGCTAGAGGGCAGGGTTCTGAAGCTTTCTTT
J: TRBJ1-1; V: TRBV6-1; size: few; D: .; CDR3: CASSQTGGIGTEAFF; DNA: TGTGCCAGCAGCCAAACGGGGGGCATAGGCACTGAAGCTTTCTTT
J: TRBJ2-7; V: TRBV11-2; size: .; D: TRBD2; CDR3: CASSSATSGGLSYEQYF; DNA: TGTGCCAGCAGCTCAGCCACTAGCGGGGGCCTCTCCTACGAGCAGTACTTC
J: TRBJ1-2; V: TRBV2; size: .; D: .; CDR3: CASSEAIDYGYTF; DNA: TGTGCCAGCAGTGAAGCAATAGACTATGGCTACACCTTC
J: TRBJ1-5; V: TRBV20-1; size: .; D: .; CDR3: CSAADGPDKQPQHF; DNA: TGCAGTGCCGCGGACGGCCCCGATAAACAGCCCCAGCATTTT
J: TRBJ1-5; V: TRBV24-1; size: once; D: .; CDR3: CASYTVNQPQHF; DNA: TGTGCCAGCTATACTGTCAATCAGCCCCAGCATTTT
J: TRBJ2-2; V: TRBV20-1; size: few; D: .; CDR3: CSARDTRRTGELFF; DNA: TGCAGTGCTAGAGATACGAGGAGGACCGGGGAGCTGTTTTTT
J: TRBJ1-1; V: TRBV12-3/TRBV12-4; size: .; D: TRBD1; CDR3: CASSRKGADTEAFF; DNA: TGTGCCAGCAGTCGGAAGGGGGCCGACACTGAAGCTTTCTTT
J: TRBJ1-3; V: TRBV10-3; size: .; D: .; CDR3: CAISRGDHSGNTIYF; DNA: TGTGCCATCAGCCGAGGAGATCACTCTGGAAACACCATATATTTT
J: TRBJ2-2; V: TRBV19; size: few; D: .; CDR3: CASSPDGELFF; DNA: TGTGCCAGTAGTCCGGACGGGGAGCTGTTTTTT
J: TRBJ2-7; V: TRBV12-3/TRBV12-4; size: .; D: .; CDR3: CASGDVAYEQYF; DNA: TGTGCCAGCGGGGACGTAGCCTACGAGCAGTACTTC
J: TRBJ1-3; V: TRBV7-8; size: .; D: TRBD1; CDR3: CASRRSPATGDQNTIYF; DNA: TGTGCCAGCAGACGTTCCCCCGCGACAGGGGACCAAAACACCATATATTTT
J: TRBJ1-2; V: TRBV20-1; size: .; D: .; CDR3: CTLGGGYTF; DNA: TGCACCCTGGGGGGTGGCTACACCTTC
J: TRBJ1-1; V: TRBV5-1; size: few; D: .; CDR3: CASSSEPGQNTEAFF; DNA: TGCGCCAGCAGCTCGGAGCCGGGACAGAACACTGAAGCTTTCTTT
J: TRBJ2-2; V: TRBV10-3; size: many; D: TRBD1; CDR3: CAIRTGGSGELFF; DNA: TGTGCCATTCGGACAGGGGGGTCCGGGGAGCTGTTTTTT
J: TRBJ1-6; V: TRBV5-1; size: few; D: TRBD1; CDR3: CASSLGDRGYINSPLHF; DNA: TGCGCCAGCAGCTTGGGAGACAGGGGATATATCAATTCACCCCTCCACTTT
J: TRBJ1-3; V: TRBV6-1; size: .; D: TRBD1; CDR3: CASRRTGFGSGNTIYF; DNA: TGTGCCAGCAGGCGGACAGGGTTTGGCTCTGGAAACACCATATATTTT
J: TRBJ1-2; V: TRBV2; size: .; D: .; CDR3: CASSEGAGGNTF; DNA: TGTGCCAGCAGTGAGGGGGCAGGTGGAAACACCTTC
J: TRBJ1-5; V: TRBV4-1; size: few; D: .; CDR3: CASSQVTGGSNQPQHF; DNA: TGCGCCAGCAGCCAAGTTACGGGGGGAAGCAATCAGCCCCAGCATTTT
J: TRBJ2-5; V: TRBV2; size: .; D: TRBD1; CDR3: CASNGLGQGTQYF; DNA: TGTGCCAGCAACGGTCTAGGACAGGGGACCCAGTACTTC
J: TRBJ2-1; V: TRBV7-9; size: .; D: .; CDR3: CASSEMVGKNEQFF; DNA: TGTGCCAGCAGTGAAATGGTCGGAAAGAATGAGCAGTTCTTC
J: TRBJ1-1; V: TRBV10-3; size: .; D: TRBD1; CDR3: CAISADRGGTEAFF; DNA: TGTGCCATCAGTGCTGACAGGGGAGGAACTGAAGCTTTCTTT
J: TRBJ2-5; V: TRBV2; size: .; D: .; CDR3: CASSEPDRFGETQYF; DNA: TGTGCCAGCAGTGAGCCCGACAGGTTCGGGGAGACCCAGTACTTC
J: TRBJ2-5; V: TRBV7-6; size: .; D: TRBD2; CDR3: CASSLPARDYLYQETQYF; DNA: TGTGCCAGCAGCTTGCCAGCGCGGGACTACCTGTACCAAGAGACCCAGTACTTC
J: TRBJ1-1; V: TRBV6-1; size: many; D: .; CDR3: CASSEVPNTEAFF; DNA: TGTGCCAGCAGTGAAGTCCCGAACACTGAAGCTTTCTTT
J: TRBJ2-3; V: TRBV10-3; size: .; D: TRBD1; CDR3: CAISEGTGVGDTQYF; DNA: TGTGCCATCAGTGAGGGGACAGGGGTGGGAGATACGCAGTATTTT
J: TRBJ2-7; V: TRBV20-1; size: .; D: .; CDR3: CSASLQNTGEQYF; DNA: TGCAGTGCTAGTCTACAGAACACCGGGGAGCAGTACTTC
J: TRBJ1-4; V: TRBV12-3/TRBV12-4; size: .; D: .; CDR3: CASTQVGGADANEKLFF; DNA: TGTGCCAGCACACAAGTGGGGGGGGCCGATGCTAATGAAAAACTGTTTTTT
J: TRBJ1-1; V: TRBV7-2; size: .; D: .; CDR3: CASTTPGGVFTEAFF; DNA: TGTGCCAGCACGACCCCCGGAGGGGTTTTCACTGAAGCTTTCTTT
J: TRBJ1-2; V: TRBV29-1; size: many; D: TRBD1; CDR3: CSANAGQSYGYTF; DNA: TGCAGCGCCAACGCGGGACAGTCCTATGGCTACACCTTC
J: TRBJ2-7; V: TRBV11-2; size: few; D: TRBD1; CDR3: CASSFDRGSDYEQYF; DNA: TGTGCCAGCAGCTTCGACAGGGGGTCCGACTACGAGCAGTACTTC
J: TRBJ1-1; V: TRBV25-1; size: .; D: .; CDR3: CASSASPQAEAFF; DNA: TGTGCCAGCAGTGCTAGTCCCCAGGCTGAAGCTTTCTTT
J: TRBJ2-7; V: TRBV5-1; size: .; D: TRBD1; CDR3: CASSLDPGQSYEQYF; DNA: TGCGCCAGCAGCTTAGACCCGGGACAGTCCTACGAGCAGTACTTC
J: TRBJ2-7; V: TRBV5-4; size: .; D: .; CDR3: CASSLVAGEGEQYF; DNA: TGTGCCAGCAGCTTGGTCGCAGGGGAGGGCGAGCAGTACTTC
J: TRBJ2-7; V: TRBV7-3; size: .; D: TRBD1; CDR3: CASSSPGQGHYEQYF; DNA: TGTGCCAGCAGCTCCCCGGGACAGGGGCACTACGAGCAGTACTTC
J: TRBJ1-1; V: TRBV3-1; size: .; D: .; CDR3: CASSQDYRGNTEAFF; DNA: TGTGCCAGCAGCCAAGATTACAGAGGGAACACTGAAGCTTTCTTT
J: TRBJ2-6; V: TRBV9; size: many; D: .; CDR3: CASSEVGAGANVLTF; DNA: TGTGCCAGCAGCGAGGTCGGTGCCGGGGCCAACGTCCTGACTTTC
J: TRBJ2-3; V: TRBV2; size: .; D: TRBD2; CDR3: CASTPSGTRADTQYF; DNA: TGTGCCAGCACCCCCAGCGGGACGAGAGCAGATACGCAGTATTTT
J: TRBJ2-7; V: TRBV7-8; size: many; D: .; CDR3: CASSQGPSSRSYEQYF; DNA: TGTGCCAGCAGCCAGGGCCCCAGCAGCCGGAGCTACGAGCAGTACTTC
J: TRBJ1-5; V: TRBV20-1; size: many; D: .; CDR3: CSAIDTGLRNQPQHF; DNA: TGCAGTGCTATCGACACGGGACTTCGAAATCAGCCCCAGCATTTT